Presented here are 20 T cell receptor beta chains from one specimen sequenced in a study of tumor-infiltrating lymphocytes in primary liver carcinoma. Each 20-30 mg portion of unsorted bulk tissue served as the source for co-extraction of RNA and DNA. From around 500 ng total RNA, TCR beta cDNA was generated with a primer in the constant region. Amplification in three nested multiplex PCR rounds with slightly modified ARM-PCR gave rise to TCR beta libraries. Rounds one and two of PCR, each of 10 to 11 cycles, were primed with TRBV1-TRBV30 forward primers and a C-beta reverse primer. TCRdb processed the multiplex PCR reads anew with MiXCR; each CDR3 protein has one entry. The sample contains about 190,000 distinct CDR3 sequences, around four fifths of which appear only once. Sequenced input: tumor tissue from primary liver carcinoma. The receptors come from a man in his forties with primary liver carcinoma and hepatitis B virus infection.

The chain couples TRBV27 to TRBJ2-7; D is perhaps TRBD2 (7 bases). The CDR3 contains 13 residues. CDR1 and CDR2 (germline): MNHEY, SMNVEV (reference sequence). The V gene lost 4 bases and the J gene lost 5 bases, with 12 bases spanning the gap. CDR3 DNA: TGTGCCAGCAGTTGGGGGGGCAGCGACGAGCAGTACTTC. Translation: CASSWGGSDEQYF.

With respect to this clonotype: Since a much larger clone is just one base distant, this may be a read error. The V gene is TRBV14, the J gene TRBJ2-2, with no clear D. Germline assignment: CDR1 SGHDN and CDR2 FVKESK. Trimming removed 6 bases at V and 7 bases at J, with 9 bases between. This CDR3 has 12 residues. The CDR3 protein is CASSLTYGELFF. In nucleotides, the CDR3 is TGTGCCAGCAGTCTGACCTACGGGGAGCTGTTTTTT.

On this clonotype itself: An end of the junction does not agree with germline; a read error may underlie this. CDR3 DNA: TGCAGCTTTGTTGGCAGTAACACGGGGGAGCTGTTTTTT. This encodes CSFVGSNTGELFF. The chain carries TRBV29-1 and TRBJ2-2; D is unresolved. This CDR3 comprises 13 residues. Looked up from germline, CDR1 is SQVTM and CDR2 is ANQGSEA.

This clonotype occurred a few times. One end of the junction fails to match germline, which may point to a read error. V gene TRBV4-3 combines with J gene TRBJ1-6; D is unresolved. The CDR3 is 16 residues long. Per the germline V gene, CDR1 is LGHNA and CDR2 is YSLEER. In DNA form, the CDR3 reads TGCACCAGTAGCCAAGCACAAACCGTCGATAATTCACCCCTCCACTTT. Translation: CTSSQAQTVDNSPLHF.

This clonotype was found many times. This chain uses TRBV14 with TRBJ2-5, with unresolved D. This CDR3 spans 13 amino acids. Trimming took off 5 bases at V and 1 base at J, with 8 bases between the two ends. Per germline, CDR1 SGHDN and CDR2 FVKESK. The CDR3 loop reads CASSGFLQETQYF. Here the CDR3 DNA reads TGTGCCAGCAGCGGGTTTCTCCAAGAGACCCAGTACTTC.

On this clonotype itself: One end of the junction is discordant with germline, which a read error may explain. This chain uses TRBV12-3 or TRBV12-4 with TRBJ2-5, with D tentatively TRBD1 or TRBD2 (5 bases each). This CDR3 region has 13 residues. This chain's CDR3 is CASSLIEGKTHYF. CDR3 in DNA: TGTGCCAGTAGTTTAATTGAGGGGAAGACCCACTACTTC.

On this clonotype: This CDR3 is missing its conserved last phenylalanine or tryptophan, likely due to a read error. Here the CDR3 reads CASNPKPNSPLHV. Here the CDR3 DNA reads TGTGCCAGCAACCCTAAGCCGAATTCACCCCTCCACGTT. V is TRBV6-5 and J is TRBJ1-6; no reliable D call. Trimming shortened V by 7 bases and J by 7 bases, and 11 bases separated the two germline ends. Germline V lookup: CDR1 MNHEY, CDR2 SVGAGI. The length of the CDR3 is 13 residues.

About this clonotype: Lacking the conserved final phenylalanine or tryptophan, this CDR3 likely reflects a read error. The chain joins TRBV11-1 to TRBJ1-1; 7 bases agree with TRBD1. This CDR3 comprises 15 residues. The germline V gene has CDR1 SGHAT and CDR2 FQDESV (reference sequence). CDR3 protein: CASSPRQGRNIEAFL. The CDR3 DNA follows: TGTGCCAGTAGCCCGCGACAGGGTCGGAACATTGAAGCTTTCCTT.

To note about this clonotype: The junction departs from germline at one end; a sequencing error may be responsible. The chain is built from TRBV11-2 and TRBJ1-5, with D possibly matching TRBD1 (6 bases). The CDR3 loop spans 16 amino acids. CDR1 SGHAT and CDR2 FQNNGV come from the germline V gene. CDR3 coding DNA: TGTGCCAACAGCCTAAGAGGGGGACTGACGAACCAGCCCCAGCTTTTT. Its protein product is CANSLRGGLTNQPQLF. The whole variable domain, filled in from reference TRBV11-2 and TRBJ1-5, reads EAGVAQSPRYKIIEKRQSVAFWCNPISGHATLYWYQQILGQGPKLLIQFQNNGVVDDSQLPKDRFSAERLKGVDSTLKIQPAKLEDSAVYLCANSLRGGLTNQPQLFGDGTRLSIL.

With respect to this clonotype: No DNA is shown, since the ends of the CDR3 on it are uncertain; the CDR3 is the one TCRdb lists. The rearrangement links TRBV4-1 to TRBJ1-2; the table assigns TRBD1, which was not confirmed against the DNA. Germline V lookup: CDR1 MGHRA, CDR2 YSYEKL. The CDR3 comprises 15 residues, both ends counted. CDR3 protein: CASSQDASAPGGYTF.

A word on this clonotype: With a much larger clone just one base away, this may be a read error. The chain employs TRBV20-1 and TRBJ1-5; D may be TRBD1 (5 bases). The CDR3 sequence is 13 residues long. CDR1 and CDR2 (germline): DFQATT, SNEGSKA (reference sequence). Deletions cut 3 bases from V and 11 bases from J, with 17 bases between. The DNA of the CDR3 is TGCAGTGCTAGGGCCCAGGGCGAGCAAGCCCAGCATTTT. Translation: CSARAQGEQAQHF.

In the case of this clonotype: One end of the junction is discordant with germline, which a read error may explain. The genes are TRBV29-1 and TRBJ2-5; a possible D gene is TRBD2 (6 bases). The CDR3 is 13 amino acids. From germline, CDR1 is SQVTM and CDR2 ANQGSEA. This CDR3 reads CSVEGTEGETQYF. For the CDR3, the DNA is TGCAGTGTTGAAGGGACTGAGGGGGAGACCCAGTACTTC.

A remark on this clonotype: An end of the junction differs from the germline gene, which may be a read error. V is TRBV29-1 and J is TRBJ1-5; perhaps TRBD1 as D (6 bases). From germline, CDR1 is SQVTM and CDR2 ANQGSEA. The CDR3 sequence is 13 residues long. The CDR3 DNA is TGTAGCGCCGGAGGGGGAGCGAATCAGCCCTTGCATTTT. It specifies CSAGGGANQPLHF.

With respect to this clonotype: Since no conserved phenylalanine or tryptophan closes the CDR3, a read error is the likely cause. J is TRBJ2-5 and V is TRBV4-3, with 11 bases aligning to TRBD2. The CDR3 is 17 residues long. The germline CDR1 and CDR2 sequences are LGHNA and YSLEER. CDR3 coding DNA: TGCGCCAGTAGCCAAGCGGCTAGCGGGAGGACTGGTAAGACCCAGTACTCC. Its protein product is CASSQAASGRTGKTQYS.

Of note for this clonotype: At one end the junction does not follow the germline gene, possibly because of a read error. The V call is TRBV6-5, the J call TRBJ2-2; D tentatively reads TRBD1 or TRBD2 (5 bases each). The CDR3 has 14 residues. Germline CDR1 is MNHEY and CDR2 is SVGAGI. This chain's CDR3 is CASSSPGLSGELFF. The CDR3 bases are TGTGCCAGCAGTTCTCCAGGGCTCTCCGGGGAACTGTTTTTT.

This clonotype appeared a single time. Because it lacks the conserved phenylalanine or tryptophan at the end, this CDR3 is likely a read error. The gene calls are TRBV29-1 and TRBJ2-2; TRBD2 aligns across 10 bases. Looked up from germline, CDR1 is SQVTM and CDR2 is ANQGSEA. The CDR3 loop spans 15 amino acids. Written as DNA, the CDR3 is TGTAGCGCTCTTACTAGCGGGGCGAACACCGGGGGGCTGTTTTCT. Amino acids: CSALTSGANTGGLFS.

Worth noting for this clonotype: The junction departs from germline at one end; a sequencing error may be responsible. The V and J genes are TRBV7-3 and TRBJ2-1; D not certain. Germline V gene lookup returns CDR1 SGHTA and CDR2 FQGTGA. The CDR3 loop spans 15 amino acids. CDR3 region: CASSLGPCSYDEQFF. In DNA, the CDR3 is TGTGCCAGCAGCTTAGGCCCGTGCTCCTACGATGAGCAGTTCTTC.

This clonotype was seen only once. V gene TRBV28 combines with J gene TRBJ2-7, with 9 bases matching TRBD2. The germline V gene has CDR1 MDHEN and CDR2 SYDVKM. This CDR3 is 16 amino acids long. Trimming removed 10 bases from V and 7 bases from J; junction bases left unmatched: 20. DNA for the CDR3: TGTGCCATCAGCAAGGACGCAGCGGGACTAGCTGATGAGCAGTACTTC. Encoded protein: CAISKDAAGLADEQYF.

This chain connects TRBV29-1 to TRBJ2-5; 7 nucleotides match TRBD2. This CDR3 contains 14 residues. The germline gives CDR1 SQVTM, CDR2 ANQGSEA. The trim removed 0 bases at V and 10 bases at J, leaving 11 bases unmatched. The CDR3: CSVEDVGLGEVQYF. CDR3 nucleotide sequence: TGCAGCGTTGAAGATGTCGGACTAGGAGAGGTCCAGTACTTC.

Note on this clonotype: At one end the junction does not follow the germline gene, possibly because of a read error. The chain uses TRBV29-1 and TRBJ2-7; no clear D. The CDR3 sequence is 15 residues long. From germline, CDR1 is SQVTM and CDR2 ANQGSEA. The CDR3 bases are TGCAGTGTTGCCGGACCTGACAAGAATCTCTACGAGCAGTACTTC. Its translation is CSVAGPDKNLYEQYF.